This is a list of T cell receptor beta chains from one sample in a study of T cells in Graves' hyperthyroidism and ophthalmopathy. TCRdb reprocessed the multiplex PCR reads via MiXCR and lists one record per CDR3 protein. This sample carries approximately 430,000 distinct CDR3 sequences, roughly 14% of them seen once, and the ten largest clones take under 15%. Specimen: blood. The receptors originated from a man in his late teens or twenties with Graves' ophthalmopathy. Both conserved end residues are part of each CDR3. Each record gives: J gene, D gene, V gene, clone size, CDR3 protein, CDR3 DNA. A D gene is named only where the DNA matches it firmly. Size values are once, few and many counts, or a class for expanded clones, and some rows have none.

>TRBJ1-6|.|TRBV18|few
CASSPGRRKWPWLPLHF
TGTGCCAGCTCACCAGGTAGAAGGAAATGGCCTTGGTTACCCCTCCACTTT
>TRBJ2-7|.|TRBV27|few
CASSLWGSEQYF
TGTGCCAGCAGTTTATGGGGTTCCGAGCAGTACTTC
>TRBJ2-5|.|TRBV4-1|.
CASSQGGAEETQYF
TGCGCCAGCAGCCAAGGCGGGGCGGAAGAGACCCAGTACTTC
>TRBJ1-1|.|TRBV7-8|many
CASSPGWGGTEAFF
TGTGCCAGCAGCCCCGGTTGGGGGGGCACTGAAGCTTTCTTT
>TRBJ2-4|.|TRBV10-3|few
CATRSAGASAKNIQYF
TGTGCCACGAGGAGTGCAGGGGCCTCGGCCAAAAACATTCAGTACTTC
>TRBJ2-2|TRBD2|TRBV20-1|.
CSALGLDSTGELFF
TGCAGTGCGCTAGGACTAGACTCAACCGGGGAGCTGTTTTTT
>TRBJ2-1|.|TRBV7-2|many
CASSYTWLRGGYNEQFF
TGTGCCAGCAGCTACACCTGGCTCAGGGGGGGATACAATGAGCAGTTCTTC
>TRBJ2-7|.|TRBV27|many
CASSSGGAGSYEQYF
TGTGCCAGCAGTTCAGGGGGAGCGGGGTCCTACGAGCAGTACTTC
>TRBJ2-7|.|TRBV18|once
CASSPVFRDQTPYEQYF
TGTGCCAGCTCACCCGTGTTTAGGGACCAGACCCCTTACGAGCAGTACTTC
>TRBJ2-7|.|TRBV12-3/TRBV12-4|many
CASSLSYLGEQYF
TGTGCCAGCAGTTTATCCTATTTGGGGGAGCAGTACTTC
>TRBJ2-7|.|TRBV19|.
CASSMVTGAASYEQYF
TGTGCCAGTAGTATGGTAACCGGGGCAGCTTCCTACGAGCAGTACTTC
>TRBJ2-3|TRBD1|TRBV29-1|many
CSAERDRGRPDTQYF
TGCAGCGCCGAGCGGGACAGGGGGCGCCCAGATACGCAGTATTTT
>TRBJ2-5|TRBD1|TRBV29-1|.
CSATRTGMRETQYF
TGCAGCGCAACAAGGACAGGGATGAGGGAGACCCAGTACTTC
>TRBJ2-2|TRBD2|TRBV7-9|.
CASSLGTSGGTNTGELFF
TGTGCCAGCAGCTTAGGGACTAGCGGGGGAACGAACACCGGGGAGCTGTTTTTT
>TRBJ1-1|.|TRBV15|.
CATSRSFGVLAFF
TGTGCCACCAGCAGATCCTTTGGGGTTTTGGCTTTCTTT
>TRBJ1-6|.|TRBV5-1|.
CASSSGTRPASPLHF
TGCGCCAGCAGCTCCGGGACAAGGCCGGCTTCACCCCTCCACTTT
>TRBJ1-5|TRBD1|TRBV5-1|many
CASSRGQGGQPQHF
TGCGCCAGCAGCAGGGGACAGGGAGGGCAGCCCCAGCATTTT
>TRBJ2-7|TRBD2|TRBV7-9|many
CASSLAPGLAAYEQYF
TGTGCCAGCAGCTTAGCGCCAGGACTAGCGGCCTACGAGCAGTACTTC
>TRBJ2-5|.|TRBV25-1|once
CASAGRGLGETQYF
TGTGCCAGCGCAGGGAGAGGGTTGGGGGAGACCCAGTACTTC
>TRBJ2-5|.|TRBV6-1|.
CASSPRGTSETQYF
TGTGCCAGCAGCCCAAGGGGGACCTCAGAGACCCAGTACTTC
>TRBJ2-1|.|TRBV27|few
CASKSDLVVNEQFF
TGTGCCAGCAAGAGTGACTTGGTGGTCAATGAGCAGTTCTTC
>TRBJ2-1|TRBD2|TRBV29-1|many
CSVTLAASYNEQFF
TGCAGCGTGACACTAGCGGCTTCCTACAATGAGCAGTTCTTC